A selection of T cell receptor beta chains follows, all from one sample in a study of blood T cell repertoires in COVID-19. Sequenced by immunoSEQ multiplex PCR; TCRdb stores in-frame clones only, minus some. This table holds 55,000 to 65,000 clones, over 75% found once. Material: peripheral blood. The receptors were sampled from a man aged 60 to 75 with COVID-19, enrolled during active disease. Each CDR3 is given with its conserved first and last residue. Fields, in order: V gene, D gene, J gene, clone size, CDR3 DNA, CDR3 protein. D genes are given only for firm matches. Clone size is given for some rows only: seen once, a few or many times, or a class if the clone is expanded.

V: TRBV9; D: NA; J: TRBJ1-2; size: NA; DNA: TGTGCCAGCAGCCTAGTGAGCCTCGACTATGGCTACACCTTC; CDR3: CASSLVSLDYGYTF
V: TRBV10-3; D: TRBD1; J: TRBJ1-1; size: NA; DNA: TGTGCCATCAGCCCTTACAGGGGCGAGAACACTGAAGCTTTCTTT; CDR3: CAISPYRGENTEAFF
V: TRBV2; D: NA; J: TRBJ1-6; size: NA; DNA: TGTGCCAGCAGTGAAGCCTTTAATTCACCCCTCCACTTT; CDR3: CASSEAFNSPLHF
V: TRBV10-2; D: NA; J: TRBJ1-5; size: NA; DNA: TGCGCCAGCGGGCATCTTGGCAATCAGCCCCAGCATTTT; CDR3: CASGHLGNQPQHF
V: TRBV7-2; D: TRBD2; J: TRBJ2-2; size: NA; DNA: TGTGCCAGCAGCTTACATTGGGCGGGAGGACTTCCGACCGGGGAGCTGTTTTTT; CDR3: CASSLHWAGGLPTGELFF
V: TRBV7-9; D: TRBD2; J: TRBJ2-2; size: few; DNA: TGTGCCAGCAGCTTACCCCAACGACTAGCGGGAGTAACCGGGGAGCTGTTTTTT; CDR3: CASSLPQRLAGVTGELFF
V: TRBV18; D: NA; J: TRBJ2-5; size: few; DNA: TGTGCCAGCTCACCCGAGACGAGCGGGCCCCAGTACTTC; CDR3: CASSPETSGPQYF
V: TRBV5-4; D: TRBD2; J: TRBJ2-5; size: NA; DNA: TGTGCCAGCAGCCTCTGGCGGGGAGGGGAGACCCAGTACTTC; CDR3: CASSLWRGGETQYF
V: TRBV5-5; D: TRBD2; J: TRBJ2-2; size: NA; DNA: TGTGCCAGCAGGCCCACTAGCGGGGGGACGAACACCGGGGAGCTGTTTTTT; CDR3: CASRPTSGGTNTGELFF
V: TRBV12-3/TRBV12-4; D: NA; J: TRBJ2-5; size: NA; DNA: TGTGCCAGCAGTTTAGGGAGCCCCAAGACCCAGTACTTC; CDR3: CASSLGSPKTQYF
V: TRBV4-2; D: TRBD1; J: TRBJ1-2; size: NA; DNA: TGTGCCAGCAGCCAAGCTACAGGGGGCGACTATGGCTACACCTTC; CDR3: CASSQATGGDYGYTF
V: TRBV2; D: TRBD1; J: TRBJ1-1; size: NA; DNA: TGTGCCAGCAGTTCGGACAGGGGAAGCACTGAAGCTTTCTTT; CDR3: CASSSDRGSTEAFF
V: TRBV6-2/TRBV6-3; D: NA; J: TRBJ2-5; size: NA; DNA: TGTGCCAGCAGTAAAGCGGAACAAGAGACCCAGTACTTC; CDR3: CASSKAEQETQYF
V: TRBV27; D: NA; J: TRBJ2-3; size: NA; DNA: TGTGCCAGCAGCCGGGGGTTCACAGATACGCAGTATTTT; CDR3: CASSRGFTDTQYF
V: TRBV2; D: NA; J: TRBJ1-2; size: NA; DNA: TGTGCCAGCAGTGAATATGCAGGGCAGGGCTACACCTTC; CDR3: CASSEYAGQGYTF
V: TRBV19; D: NA; J: TRBJ1-2; size: NA; DNA: TGTGCCAGTAGTGGACCCAGGGCCAACTATGGCTACACCTTC; CDR3: CASSGPRANYGYTF
V: TRBV9; D: NA; J: TRBJ1-3; size: few; DNA: TGTGCCAGCAGCGTAGTTGCTGGCGGGGGGGCTGGAAACACCATATATTTT; CDR3: CASSVVAGGGAGNTIYF
V: TRBV19; D: NA; J: TRBJ1-5; size: NA; DNA: TGTGCCAGTACCCCGCGGGACCATCAGCCCCAGCATTTT; CDR3: CASTPRDHQPQHF
V: TRBV30; D: TRBD1; J: TRBJ2-7; size: once; DNA: TGTGCCGGAGGGCAGGGGGCGACGAAGCAGTACTTC; CDR3: CAGGQGATKQYF
V: TRBV10-1; D: NA; J: TRBJ1-5; size: few; DNA: TGCGCCAGCAGTGAAGACACGGTAATTAATCAGCCCCAGCATTTT; CDR3: CASSEDTVINQPQHF
V: TRBV2; D: NA; J: TRBJ2-1; size: NA; DNA: TGTGCCAGCAGTGGATTCGGTAGTTCGGAGTTCTTC; CDR3: CASSGFGSSEFF
V: TRBV5-1; D: NA; J: TRBJ2-1; size: few; DNA: TGCGCCAGCAGCTTGGTAGGGGGTTATTACAATGAGCAGTTCTTC; CDR3: CASSLVGGYYNEQFF